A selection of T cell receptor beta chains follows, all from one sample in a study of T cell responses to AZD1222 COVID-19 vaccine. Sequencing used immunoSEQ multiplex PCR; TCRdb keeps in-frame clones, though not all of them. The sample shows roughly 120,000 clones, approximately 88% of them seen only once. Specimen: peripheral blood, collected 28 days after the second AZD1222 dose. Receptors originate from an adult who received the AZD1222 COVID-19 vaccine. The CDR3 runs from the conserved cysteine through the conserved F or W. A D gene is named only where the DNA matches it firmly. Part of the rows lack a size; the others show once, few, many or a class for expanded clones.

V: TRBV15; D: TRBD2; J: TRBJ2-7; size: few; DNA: TGTGCCACCAGCAGATCAACTAGCGACGACTCCTACGAGCAGTACTTC; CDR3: CATSRSTSDDSYEQYF
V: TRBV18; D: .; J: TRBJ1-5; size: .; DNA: TGTGCCAGCTCACCAGGGTCGGGGGCCCCCGGGCCCCAGCATTTT; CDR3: CASSPGSGAPGPQHF
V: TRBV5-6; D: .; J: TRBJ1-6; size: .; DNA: TGTGCCAGCAGCTTCTCTGGCCGGAGGGATTCACCCCTCCACTTT; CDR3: CASSFSGRRDSPLHF
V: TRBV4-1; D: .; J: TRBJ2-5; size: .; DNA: TGCGCCAGCAGCCAACCACAAGAGACCCAGTACTTC; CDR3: CASSQPQETQYF
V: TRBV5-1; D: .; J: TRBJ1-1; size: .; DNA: TGCGCCAGCAGCCCGGCCGGGACACCGAACACTGAAGCTTTCTTT; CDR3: CASSPAGTPNTEAFF
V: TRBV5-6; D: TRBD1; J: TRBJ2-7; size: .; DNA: TGTGCCAGCAGCCAAGGGACAGGTAGAGAGCAGTACTTC; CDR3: CASSQGTGREQYF
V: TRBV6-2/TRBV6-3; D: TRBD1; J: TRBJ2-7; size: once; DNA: TGTGCCAGCAGTCCCGACAGGGGGGAGTACGAGCAGTACTTC; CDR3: CASSPDRGEYEQYF
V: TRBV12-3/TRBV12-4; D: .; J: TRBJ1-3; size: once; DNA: TGTGCCAGCAGTGCAACTGGAAACACCATATATTTT; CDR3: CASSATGNTIYF
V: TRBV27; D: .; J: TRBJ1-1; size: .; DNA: TGTGCCAGCAGTCTCCGGACAGTGAACACTGAAGCTTTCTTT; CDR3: CASSLRTVNTEAFF
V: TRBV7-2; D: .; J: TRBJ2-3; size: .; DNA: TGTGCCAGCAGCTTCGGAGGGGGGGCAGATACGCAGTATTTT; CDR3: CASSFGGGADTQYF
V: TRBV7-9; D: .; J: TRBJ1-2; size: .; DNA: TGTGCCAGCAGCTTAGACCAGGGTAACTATGGCTACACCTTC; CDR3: CASSLDQGNYGYTF
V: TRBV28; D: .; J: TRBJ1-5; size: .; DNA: TGTGCCAGCAGTTTACGGGGTTTGGGGCAGCCCCAGCATTTT; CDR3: CASSLRGLGQPQHF
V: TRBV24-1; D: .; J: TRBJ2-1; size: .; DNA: TGTGCCACCAGTGATTTGACGGGGAGCAATGAGCAGTTCTTC; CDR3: CATSDLTGSNEQFF
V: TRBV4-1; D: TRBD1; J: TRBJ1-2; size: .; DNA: TGCGCCAGCAGCCAGGGACAGGGGGCAGTGGGCTATGGCTACACCTTC; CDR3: CASSQGQGAVGYGYTF
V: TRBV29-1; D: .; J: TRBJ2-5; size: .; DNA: TGCAGCGGCGGGACTCAAGAGACCCAGTACTTC; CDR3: CSGGTQETQYF
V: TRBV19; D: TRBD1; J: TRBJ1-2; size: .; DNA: TGTGCCAGTAGTCGAAGTAACAGGGGCTCCTATGGCTACACCTTC; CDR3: CASSRSNRGSYGYTF
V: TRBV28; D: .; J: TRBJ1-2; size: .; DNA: TGTGCCAGCAGTTGGGACACCCTGTCCTATGGCTACACCTTC; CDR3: CASSWDTLSYGYTF
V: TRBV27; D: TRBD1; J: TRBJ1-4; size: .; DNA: TGTGCCAGCAGTTTACGAGGACAGGGGGCGCTTAATGAAAAACTGTTTTTT; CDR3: CASSLRGQGALNEKLFF
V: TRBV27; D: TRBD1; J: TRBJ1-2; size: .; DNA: TGTGCCAGCCGCACCGGACAGGGGAACTATGGCTACACCTTC; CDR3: CASRTGQGNYGYTF
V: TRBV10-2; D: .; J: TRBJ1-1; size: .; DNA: TGCGCCAGCAGTCAAGGGTGGGGGAGTAGCACTGAAGCTTTCTTT; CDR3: CASSQGWGSSTEAFF